The table lists the clone carrying this T cell receptor (beta chain) with a few counts. Its antigen is unknown. The ends lost 3 bases at V and 0 bases at J; junction bases unmatched: 6. Looked up from germline, CDR1 is DFQATT and CDR2 is SNEGSKA (reference sequence). The CDR3 totals 15 residues. The data stem from a study of CD8 T cells in ankylosing spondylitis. Study findings and constraints: The clones that were linked to disease were reported to be significantly enriched in matched synovial fluid samples from ankylosing spondylitis patients. Blood of patients with ankylosing spondylitis appeared to be characterized by a TCR beta motif of several highly homologous variants.

TCRdb processed the 5' RACE reads anew with MiXCR; each CDR3 protein has one entry. The data contain hundreds of thousands of distinct CDR3 sequences, approximately 26% of them seen just once; the ten biggest clones take up about 1%. This receptor was taken from a male donor with ankylosing spondylitis. The V and J genes are TRBV20-1 and TRBJ2-3; 7 bases map to TRBD2. Sequences were obtained from blood, either unsorted or a sorted T cell fraction (not recorded which). CDR3 sequence: CSASRLAVSTDTQYF. CDR3 in DNA: TGCAGTGCTAGCCGACTAGCCGTTAGCACAGATACGCAGTATTTT.